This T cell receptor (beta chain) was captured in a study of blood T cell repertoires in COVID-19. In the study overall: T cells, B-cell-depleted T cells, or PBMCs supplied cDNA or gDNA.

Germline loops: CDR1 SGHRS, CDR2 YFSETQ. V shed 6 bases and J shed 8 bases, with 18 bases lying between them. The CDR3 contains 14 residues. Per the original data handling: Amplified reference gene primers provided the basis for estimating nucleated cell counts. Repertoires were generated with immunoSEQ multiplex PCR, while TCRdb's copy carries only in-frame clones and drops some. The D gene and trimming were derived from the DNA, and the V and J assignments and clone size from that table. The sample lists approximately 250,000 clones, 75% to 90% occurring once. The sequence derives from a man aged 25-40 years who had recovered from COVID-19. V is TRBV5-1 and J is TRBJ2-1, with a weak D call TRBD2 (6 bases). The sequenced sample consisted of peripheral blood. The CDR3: CASTRDSNYDEQFF. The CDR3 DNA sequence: TGCGCCAGCACCCGGGACTCGAATTACGATGAGCAGTTCTTC.